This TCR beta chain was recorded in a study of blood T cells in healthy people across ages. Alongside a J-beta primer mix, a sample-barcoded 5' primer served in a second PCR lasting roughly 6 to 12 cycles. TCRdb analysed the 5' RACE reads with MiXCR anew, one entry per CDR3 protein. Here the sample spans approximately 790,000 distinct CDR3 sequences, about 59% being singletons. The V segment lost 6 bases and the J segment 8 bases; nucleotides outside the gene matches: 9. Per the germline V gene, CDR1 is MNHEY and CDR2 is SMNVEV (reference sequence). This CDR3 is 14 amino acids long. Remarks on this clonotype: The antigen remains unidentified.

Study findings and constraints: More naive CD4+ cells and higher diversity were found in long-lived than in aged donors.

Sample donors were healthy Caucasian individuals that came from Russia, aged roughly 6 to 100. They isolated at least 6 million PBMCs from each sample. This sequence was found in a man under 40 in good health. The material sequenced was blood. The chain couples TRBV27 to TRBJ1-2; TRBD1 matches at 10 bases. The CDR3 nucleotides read TGTGCCAGCAGCCCGGTGACAGGGGGCTACGGCTACACCTTC. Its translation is CASSPVTGGYGYTF.